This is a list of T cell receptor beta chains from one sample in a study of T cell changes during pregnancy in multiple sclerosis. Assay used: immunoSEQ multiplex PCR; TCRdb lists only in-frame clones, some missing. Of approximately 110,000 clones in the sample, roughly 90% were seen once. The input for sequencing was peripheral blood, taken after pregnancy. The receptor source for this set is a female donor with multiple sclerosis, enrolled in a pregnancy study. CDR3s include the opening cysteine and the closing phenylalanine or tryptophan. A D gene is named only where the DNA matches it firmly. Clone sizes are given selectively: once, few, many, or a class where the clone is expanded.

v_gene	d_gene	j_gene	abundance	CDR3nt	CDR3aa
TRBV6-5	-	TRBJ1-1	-	TGTGCCAGCAGTTACTCGGGAGTAACTGAAGCTTTCTTT	CASSYSGVTEAFF
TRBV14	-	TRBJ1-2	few	TGTGCCAGCAGCCCTACGACAGTCCTTTACCCTAACTATGGCTACACCTTC	CASSPTTVLYPNYGYTF
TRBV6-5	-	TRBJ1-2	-	TGTGCCAGCAGTTATGAAGGGGCCCCTCCTAACGGCGGCTACACCTTC	CASSYEGAPPNGGYTF
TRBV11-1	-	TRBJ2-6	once	TGTGCCAGCAGCCCCGGGGGGCAACCTGGGGCCAACGTCCTGACTTTC	CASSPGGQPGANVLTF
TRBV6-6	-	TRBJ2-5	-	TGTGCCAGCATAACGAAGACCGGACTACCCCGGGAGACCCAGTACTTC	CASITKTGLPRETQYF
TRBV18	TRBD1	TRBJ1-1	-	TGTGCCAGCTCACCAAGAGACAGGGGAGCTTTCTTT	CASSPRDRGAFF
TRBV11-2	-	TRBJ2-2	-	TGTGCCAGCAGCGGGATGAGCGGTGAGAACACCGGGGAGCTGTTTTTT	CASSGMSGENTGELFF
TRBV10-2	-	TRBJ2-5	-	TGCGCCAGCAGTGATTGGACAGAAGAGACCCAGTACTTC	CASSDWTEETQYF
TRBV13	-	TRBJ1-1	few	TGTGCCAGCAGCTTAGAGGCAGGGATTGAAGCTTTCTTT	CASSLEAGIEAFF
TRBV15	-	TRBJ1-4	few	TGTGCCACCAGCAGAGGTCAACAGGCAACTAATGAAAAACTGTTTTTT	CATSRGQQATNEKLFF
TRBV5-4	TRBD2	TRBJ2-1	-	TGTGCCAGCAGCCCGGGGACTAGCGGGGGGTTCTACAATGAGCAGTTCTTC	CASSPGTSGGFYNEQFF
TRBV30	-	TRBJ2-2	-	TGTGCCTGGTATAGGACACTTTTAAACACCGGGGAGCTGTTTTTT	CAWYRTLLNTGELFF
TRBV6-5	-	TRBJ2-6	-	TGTGCCAGCAGTTACCTGTCTGGGGCCAACGTCCTGACTTTC	CASSYLSGANVLTF
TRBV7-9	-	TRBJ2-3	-	TGTGCCAGCAGCTTAGGGCAGGGCACAGATACGCAGTATTTT	CASSLGQGTDTQYF
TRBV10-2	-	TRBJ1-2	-	TGCGCCAGCAGGGTAGGACAGCCCGAACTTTATGGCTACACCTTC	CASRVGQPELYGYTF
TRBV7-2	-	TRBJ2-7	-	TGTGCCAGCAGCCCCGCCGTCGGCGAGCAGTACTTC	CASSPAVGEQYF
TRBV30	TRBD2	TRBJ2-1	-	TGTGCCTGGAGGACTAGCGGGGGGAATATTTACAATGAGCAGTTCTTC	CAWRTSGGNIYNEQFF
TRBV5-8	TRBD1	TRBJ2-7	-	TGTGCCAGCAGCTCGCTGGGACAGGGTTCCTACGAGCAGTACTTC	CASSSLGQGSYEQYF
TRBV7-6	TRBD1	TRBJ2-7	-	TGTGCCAGCAGCTTAGCGGGGACAGGGACCGAGCAGTACTTC	CASSLAGTGTEQYF
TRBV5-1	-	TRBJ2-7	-	TGCGCCAGCAGCTTGGAGGCAGGGAATCTCTACGAGCAGTACTTC	CASSLEAGNLYEQYF
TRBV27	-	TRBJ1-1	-	TGTGCCAGCAGCAAAGCGGGATCCATGAACACTGAAGCTTTCTTT	CASSKAGSMNTEAFF
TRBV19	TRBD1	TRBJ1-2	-	TGTGCCAGTAGTATAAGGCAGGGGGGCTATGGCTACACCTTC	CASSIRQGGYGYTF
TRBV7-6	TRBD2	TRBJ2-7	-	TGTGCCAGCAGCACCGGGGGGATCTCCTACGAGCAGTACTTC	CASSTGGISYEQYF